The clone carrying this T cell receptor (delta chain) was observed a few times. The protein given by TCRdb reflects a much larger clone and differs at residue 7 from this DNA's translation, likely from a read error; the protein shown is the DNA's translation. CDR1 and CDR2 from the germline V gene are GEAIGNYY and EKD. The J segment lost 0 bases and the V segment lost 1 base, leaving 7 bases of the junction unmatched. CDR3 length: 19 amino acids. TCRdb re-called the reads through CATT. Of some 2,500 delta-chain clones listed, approximately 0.98% were seen once; the top ten hold about 24%. This sample was included in a study of gamma-delta chains in newborns, infants, children. Study overall: Microbial exposure reportedly drives polyclonal innate γδ T cell expansion after birth.

Sequencing was carried out using blood. The chain links TRDV2 to TRDJ3; 8 positions match TRDD3. This TCR came from a child who was a newborn, infant or young child, either healthy, febrile or measles-vaccinated (not recorded which). CDR3 sequence: CACDTGLGVHSWDTRQMFF. The CDR3 DNA reads TGTGCCTGTGACACGGGACTGGGGGTCCACTCCTGGGACACCCGACAGATGTTTTTC.